The clone carrying this T cell receptor (beta chain) was seen more than once but under ten times. Its specificity is not known. The entry originates in a study of cytomegalovirus exposure and HLA in healthy donors. Study-level results: Later work showed greater clonal expansion in HLA-associated TCR beta chains than in equally common others.

Researchers ran the PCR with 60 Vbeta and 13 Jbeta primers. Sequenced by immunoSEQ multiplex PCR; TCRdb stores in-frame clones only, minus some. The sample shows about 100,000 clones, roughly 80% of them seen only once. The V gene end was trimmed by 2 bases and the J gene end by 0 bases; junction bases not matched to a gene: 5. CDR3 length: 16 residues. The germline V gene has CDR1 SGHNT and CDR2 YENEEA. This clonotype was obtained from a female donor in good health and CMV-seropositive. The sample was PBMCs. The chain joins TRBV11-3 to TRBJ2-3; 7 positions match TRBD2. CDR3 coding DNA: TGTGCCAGCAGCTTATCGGCTAGCGGAAGCACAGATACGCAGTATTTT. Its protein is CASSLSASGSTDTQYF.